The count of the clone carrying this T cell receptor (beta chain) is one. Using immunoSEQ multiplex PCR, the repertoire was profiled, and TCRdb retains in-frame clones only, with some absent. This sample has nearly 1,000,000 clones; approximately 76% occur once, and the top ten carry about 1.5%. Naive CD4+ cells were CD45RA-selected; the remaining cells were memory. V was cut by 7 bases and J by 0 bases, with 8 bases left in between. Germline lookup yields CDR1 SNHLY and CDR2 FYNNEI. The CDR3 is 13 residues long. The sample comes from a study of shared clonotypes between healthy human individuals. Sequences were obtained from memory CD4+ T cells sorted from blood. Noted subset: CD45RA-negative fraction. The rearrangement uses TRBV2 and TRBJ2-3; D remains unclear. This clonotype was sampled from a man aged 18 to 35 in good health. CDR3 amino acids: CASKPRSTDTQYF. CDR3 DNA sequence: TGTGCCAGCAAACCTAGGAGCACAGATACGCAGTATTTT.